This T cell receptor beta chain emerged from a study of blood T cell repertoires in COVID-19. Study-wide background: Material from acute and convalescent COVID-19 was sourced from the United States, Italy and Spain. PBMCs, B-cell-depleted T cells, or T cells were the source of the cDNA or gDNA that made up the material.

This clone was picked up one time. Deletions cut 2 bases from V and 3 bases from J, with 5 bases between. The CDR3 length is 12 residues. Germline assignment: CDR1 MNHNS and CDR2 SASEGT. In the authors' workflow: By means of reference gene primer amplification, nucleated cell counts were estimated. Generated by immunoSEQ multiplex PCR, the TCRdb table keeps only in-frame clones and is missing some. That table gives V, J and clone size, and the DNA gave D and trimming. The profile shows some 140,000 clones, 85% to 90% of them singletons. Input material: peripheral blood. The chain uses TRBV6-1 and TRBJ2-7; D possibly corresponds to TRBD1 (5 bases). This TCR came from a man over 45 with active or convalescent COVID-19. The CDR3 region has the DNA TGTGCCAGCAGTGAACAGGGCTACGAGCAGTACTTC. This gives the protein CASSEQGYEQYF.